Each of the 21 T cell receptor beta chains below was sequenced from the same sample in a study of cytomegalovirus exposure and HLA in healthy donors. Researchers ran the PCR with 60 Vbeta and 13 Jbeta primers. The table came from immunoSEQ multiplex PCR; TCRdb's copy has only in-frame clones and leaves some out. This sample yields 150,000 to 200,000 clones, of which 80% are seen a single time; 1.5% to 2% belongs to the top ten. The sample was PBMCs. The receptors here all came from a woman in her thirties in good health and CMV-seronegative.

The CDR3: CASRGDPRNTIYF. Written as DNA, the CDR3 is TGTGCCAGCAGGGGCGATCCGAGAAACACCATATATTTT. This rearrangement joins TRBV25-1 to TRBJ1-3, with D unresolved. In germline, CDR1 is MGHDK, CDR2 SYGVNS. Trimming took 6 bases from V and 5 from J, leaving 11 bases between them. This CDR3 has 13 amino acids.

This chain links TRBV4-2 with TRBJ2-5; D is perhaps TRBD2 (6 bases). Looked up from germline, CDR1 is LGHNA and CDR2 is YNFKEQ. The CDR3 contains 15 residues. The germline V and J ends were trimmed by 0 bases and 4 bases, with 12 bases remaining between them. The DNA for the CDR3 is TGTGCCAGCAGCCAAGATCCGGGGACTCGAGAGACCCAGTACTTC. Protein product: CASSQDPGTRETQYF.

The chain links TRBV10-1 to TRBJ2-3, with 13 bases aligning to TRBD2. This CDR3 has 16 amino acids. V was pared by 2 bases and J by 5 bases, with 4 bases of the junction left unmatched. Germline V lookup: CDR1 WNHNN, CDR2 SYGVQD (reference sequence). The DNA of the CDR3 is TGCGCCAGCAGTGAGACACTAGCGGGGGGGCGAGATACGCAGTATTTT. It translates to CASSETLAGGRDTQYF.

J is TRBJ1-6 and V is TRBV5-6, with 9 bases identical to TRBD1. Losses at the gene ends were 0 bases for V and 9 bases for J; bases not matched to a gene: 10. The CDR3 contains 17 residues. Germline V gives CDR1 SGHDT, CDR2 YYEEEE. The CDR3 loop reads CASSLGSGGTGSSPLHF. The CDR3 DNA follows: TGTGCCAGCAGCTTGGGGTCAGGCGGGACAGGGAGTTCACCCCTCCACTTT.

The V call is TRBV9, the J call TRBJ1-1; weak D call: TRBD1 (5 bases). CDR1 and CDR2 from the germline V gene are SGDLS and YYNGEE. Trimming removed 2 bases from V and 0 bases from J, with 11 bases in between. This CDR3 region has 15 residues. CDR3 bases: TGTGCCAGCAGCGTGGGACTACAGTTGAACACTGAAGCTTTCTTT. This sequence encodes CASSVGLQLNTEAFF. The full variable domain, completed using reference TRBV9 and TRBJ1-1, is DSGVTQTPKHLITATGQRVTLRCSPRSGDLSVYWYQQSLDQGLQFLIQYYNGEERAKGNILERFSAQQFPDLHSELNLSSLELGDSALYFCASSVGLQLNTEAFFGQGTRLTVV.

This chain joins TRBV7-9 and TRBJ2-5; 13 nucleotides agree with TRBD2. Germline CDR1 reads SEHNR; CDR2 reads FQNEAQ (reference sequence). The CDR3 is 17 amino acids. J lost 4 bases, V lost 3 bases, and 8 bases had no gene match. CDR3 in amino acids: CASSFMKLAGGSETQYF. The CDR3 DNA reads as TGTGCCAGCAGCTTCATGAAACTAGCGGGGGGGTCAGAGACCCAGTACTTC. The variable domain in full, completed from reference TRBV7-9 and TRBJ2-5, reads DTGVSQNPRHKITKRGQNVTFRCDPISEHNRLYWYRQTLGQGPEFLTYFQNEAQLEKSRLLSDRFSAERPKGSFSTLEIQRTEQGDSAMYLCASSFMKLAGGSETQYFGPGTRLLVL.

The genes are TRBV19 and TRBJ2-7, with a weak D call TRBD1 (6 bases). V was shortened by 5 bases and J by 0 bases, with 11 bases between the two germline ends. The V gene's germline CDR1 is LNHDA and CDR2 SQIVND (reference sequence). CDR3 size: 14 residues. The CDR3 region has the DNA TGTGCCAGTAGTCCTAGGACAGCCTCCTACGAGCAGTACTTC. Its protein product is CASSPRTASYEQYF.

V is TRBV27 and J is TRBJ1-2; D possibly corresponds to TRBD1 (5 bases). Germline assignment: CDR1 MNHEY and CDR2 SMNVEV (reference sequence). The CDR3 spans 13 residues. V lost 3 bases to trimming and J lost 4 bases, with 9 bases between them. CDR3 sequence: CASSLRGLYGYTF. In DNA form, the CDR3 reads TGTGCCAGCAGTTTGAGGGGACTCTATGGCTACACCTTC.

This rearrangement joins TRBV4-1 to TRBJ2-1; 7 bases are shared with TRBD1. The germline gives CDR1 MGHRA, CDR2 YSYEKL. CDR3 length: 16 residues. V shed 1 base, J shed 4 bases, and the junction held 7 bases outside the gene matches. For the CDR3, the DNA is TGCGCCAGCAGCCAAGGGACAGGCTATCATTACAATGAGCAGTTCTTC. Its translation is CASSQGTGYHYNEQFF.

This sequence joins TRBV19 and TRBJ2-6, with D uncertain. Deletions cut 2 bases from V and 2 bases from J, with 7 bases between. This CDR3 has 15 residues. Germline CDR1 reads LNHDA; CDR2 reads SQIVND (reference sequence). The CDR3 nucleotides read TGTGCCAGTAGTATACAGAAGACTGGGGCCAACGTCCTGACTTTC. The encoded protein is CASSIQKTGANVLTF.

This chain connects TRBV27 to TRBJ2-2, with 9 bases that match TRBD2. The CDR3 loop spans 17 amino acids. V dropped 5 bases and J dropped 1; count of bases not matched to a gene: 8. CDR1 and CDR2 from the germline V gene are MNHEY and SMNVEV (reference sequence). The CDR3, as DNA: TGTGCCAGCAGTCCCCTAGCGGGGCCACTGAACACCGGGGAGCTGTTTTTT. Residues: CASSPLAGPLNTGELFF.

J is TRBJ1-5 and V is TRBV5-6, with unresolved D. The length of the CDR3 is 17 residues. From germline, CDR1 is SGHDT and CDR2 YYEEEE. Trimming left V 4 bases short and J 1 base short, with 18 bases between. CDR3 bases: TGTGCCAGCAGCCTCACCACTCGATCTGTGAGCAATCAGCCCCAGCATTTT. Protein product: CASSLTTRSVSNQPQHF.

The chain joins TRBV7-2 to TRBJ2-7; TRBD1 aligns across 8 bases. The CDR3 is 17 amino acids. Trimming at V came to 3 bases and at J to 2 bases, leaving 12 bases not matched to a gene. From germline, CDR1 is SGHTA and CDR2 FQGNSA. CDR3 sequence: CASSFLPRDRRTYEQYF. The DNA of the CDR3 is TGTGCCAGCAGCTTTTTGCCTCGGGACAGGCGAACCTACGAGCAGTACTTC.

The chain is built from TRBV7-9 and TRBJ2-1, with 12 nucleotides matching TRBD2. Germline V gene sequence: CDR1 SEHNR, CDR2 FQNEAQ (reference sequence). The CDR3 contains 15 residues. Unmatched junction bases numbered 8, after V lost 6 bases and J lost 8 bases. DNA of the CDR3: TGTGCCAGCAGTCTTCTAGCGGGGGGGCAGGATGAGCAGTTCTTC. Translation gives CASSLLAGGQDEQFF.

J is TRBJ1-6 and V is TRBV19; 8 nucleotides align to TRBD1. With 3 bases clipped from V and 8 bases from J, the junction kept 6 bases outside the gene matches. There are 15 residues in the CDR3. Germline CDR1 is LNHDA and CDR2 is SQIVND (reference sequence). CDR3 residues: CASSMDRVRDSPLHF. The CDR3 coding sequence is TGTGCCAGTAGTATGGACAGGGTTCGTGATTCACCCCTCCACTTT.

The CDR3 protein is CASSQDRDYGYTF. Here the CDR3 DNA reads TGTGCCAGCAGCCAGGACAGAGACTATGGCTACACCTTC. The V call is TRBV5-8, the J call TRBJ1-2; the D gene is possibly TRBD1 (6 bases). This CDR3 comprises 13 residues. V was clipped by 4 bases and J by 3 bases, with 10 bases between them. Germline V gene sequence: CDR1 SGHTS, CDR2 YDEGEE.

The chain uses TRBV2 and TRBJ1-2; 12 bases match TRBD1. Losses at the gene ends were 7 bases for V and 7 bases for J; bases not matched to a gene: 7. CDR3 length: 14 amino acids. Looked up from germline, CDR1 is SNHLY and CDR2 is FYNNEI. DNA of the CDR3: TGTGCCAGCATCCGGGGACAGGGGGCGGTTGGCTACACCTTC. This codes for CASIRGQGAVGYTF.

The rearrangement uses TRBV9 and TRBJ2-1; 7 bases align to TRBD2. Trimming at V came to 3 bases and at J to 3 bases, leaving 9 bases not matched to a gene. There are 16 residues in the CDR3. Germline loops: CDR1 SGDLS, CDR2 YYNGEE. The CDR3 nucleotides are TGTGCCAGCAGCGCCCAACTAGCGACAAGCTACAATGAGCAGTTCTTC. Its protein product is CASSAQLATSYNEQFF.

This clone showed up just once. V gene TRBV5-6 combines with J gene TRBJ2-6, with D uncertain. V lost 3 bases, J lost 0 bases, and 13 bases lay in between. Germline V gene data show CDR1 as SGHDT and CDR2 as YYEEEE. The length of the CDR3 is 17 residues. The DNA of the CDR3 is TGTGCCAGCAGCTATGCCCATGGCCCCTCTGGGGCCAACGTCCTGACTTTC. This gives the protein CASSYAHGPSGANVLTF.

This clone has only a few counts. The rearrangement links TRBV6-1 to TRBJ2-7; D gene uncertain. This CDR3 is 14 amino acids long. Germline V gene sequence: CDR1 MNHNS, CDR2 SASEGT. Trimming pared 2 bases from V and 3 bases from J, leaving 11 bases between. The CDR3 nucleotides are TGTGCCAGCAGTGAATCGGTCACCAACTACGAGCAGTACTTC. Amino acid sequence: CASSESVTNYEQYF.

The genes are TRBV5-6 and TRBJ1-1; D unresolved. Germline assignment: CDR1 SGHDT and CDR2 YYEEEE. CDR3 length: 12 amino acids. The V end lost 2 bases, the J end lost 1 base, and 3 bases lay between the germline ends. The CDR3 protein is CASSFKNTEAFF. The CDR3 nucleotides are TGTGCCAGCAGCTTTAAGAACACTGAAGCTTTCTTT. Together with reference TRBV5-6 and TRBJ1-1, the CDR3 gives the full variable domain: DAGVTQSPTHLIKTRGQQVTLRCSPKSGHDTVSWYQQALGQGPQFIFQYYEEEERQRGNFPDRFSGHQFPNYSSELNVNALLLGDSALYLCASSFKNTEAFFGQGTRLTVV.